This T cell receptor beta chain was recovered during a study of identical twins. From the 5' RACE reads, TCRdb called clonotypes with MiXCR, one entry per CDR3 protein. The sample includes 350,000 to 450,000 distinct CDR3 sequences, 18% of them seen just once. This sequence originates from a middle-aged man in good health. The source material was naive T cells sorted from blood.

CDR3 sequence (DNA): TGCAGCGTTGAAACGGTTGCTAGCGGTCACAATGAGCAGTTCTTC. Translation gives CSVETVASGHNEQFF. The genes are TRBV29-1 and TRBJ2-1; 7 nucleotides align to TRBD2. The CDR3 spans 15 residues. J lost 5 bases, V lost 2 bases, and 9 bases had no gene match. Germline CDR1 is SQVTM and CDR2 is ANQGSEA.